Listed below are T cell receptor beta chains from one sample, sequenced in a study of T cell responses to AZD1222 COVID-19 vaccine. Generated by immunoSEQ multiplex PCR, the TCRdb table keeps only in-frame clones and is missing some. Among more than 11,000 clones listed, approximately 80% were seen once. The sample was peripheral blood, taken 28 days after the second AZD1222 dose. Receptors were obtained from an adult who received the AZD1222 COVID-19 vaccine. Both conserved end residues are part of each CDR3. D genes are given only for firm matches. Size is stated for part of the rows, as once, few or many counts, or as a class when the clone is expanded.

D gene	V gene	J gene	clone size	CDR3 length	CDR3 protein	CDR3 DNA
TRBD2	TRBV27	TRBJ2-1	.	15	CASSLSGSSYNEQFF	TGTGCCAGCAGTCTTAGCGGGAGCTCCTACAATGAGCAGTTCTTC
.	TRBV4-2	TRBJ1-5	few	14	CASSQGPPDQPQHF	TGTGCCAGCAGCCAGGGGCCCCCCGATCAGCCCCAGCATTTT
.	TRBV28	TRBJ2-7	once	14	CASSLLSGSYEQYF	TGTGCCAGCAGTTTACTTAGCGGCTCCTACGAGCAGTACTTC
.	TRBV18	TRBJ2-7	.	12	CASSPLSYEQYF	TGTGCCAGCTCACCTCTATCCTACGAGCAGTACTTC
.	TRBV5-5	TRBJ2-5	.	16	CASSLYRGLAQETQYF	TGTGCCAGCAGCTTGTATAGGGGCCTCGCTCAAGAGACCCAGTACTTC
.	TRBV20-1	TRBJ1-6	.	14	CSASVGPINSPLHF	TGCAGTGCTAGTGTAGGCCCTATCAATTCACCCCTCCACTTT
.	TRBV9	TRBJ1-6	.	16	CASSVEGAGNNSPLHF	TGTGCCAGCAGCGTAGAAGGGGCAGGGAATAATTCACCCCTCCACTTT
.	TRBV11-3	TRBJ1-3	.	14	CASSLDGAGNTIYF	TGTGCCAGCAGCCTGGACGGAGCTGGAAACACCATATATTTT
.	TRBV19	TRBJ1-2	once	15	CASSPGDGTNYGYTF	TGTGCCAGTAGTCCGGGGGACGGGACTAACTATGGCTACACCTTC
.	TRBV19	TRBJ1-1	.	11	CASSGYSEAFF	TGTGCCAGTTCAGGGTATTCTGAAGCTTTCTTT
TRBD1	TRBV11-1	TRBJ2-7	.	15	CASSTRQGASYEQYF	TGTGCCAGCAGCACCCGACAGGGGGCCTCCTACGAGCAGTACTTC
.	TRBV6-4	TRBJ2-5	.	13	CASSDSSSGTQYF	TGTGCCAGCAGTGATAGCTCGAGTGGGACCCAGTACTTC
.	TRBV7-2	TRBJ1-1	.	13	CASSQGRRTEAFF	TGTGCCAGCAGCCAAGGACGTCGCACTGAAGCTTTCTTT
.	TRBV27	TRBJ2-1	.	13	CASSFSSFNEQFF	TGTGCCAGCAGTTTCTCTAGTTTCAATGAGCAGTTCTTC
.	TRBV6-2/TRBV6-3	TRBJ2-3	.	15	CASSYSLALTDTQYF	TGTGCCAGCAGTTACTCGTTGGCACTCACAGATACGCAGTATTTT
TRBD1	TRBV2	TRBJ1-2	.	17	CASSEAQGGRGPFGYTF	TGTGCCAGCAGTGAAGCGCAAGGGGGCAGGGGCCCTTTTGGCTACACCTTC
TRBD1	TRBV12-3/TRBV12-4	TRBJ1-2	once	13	CASSLGGSEGYTF	TGTGCCAGCAGCCTAGGGGGCTCGGAAGGCTACACCTTC
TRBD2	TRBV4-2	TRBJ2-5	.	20	CASSQIFYIGLAGEGETQYF	TGTGCCAGCAGCCAGATCTTCTACATCGGACTAGCGGGAGAAGGGGAGACCCAGTACTTC
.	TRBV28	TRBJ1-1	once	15	CASSPRGRLNTEAFF	TGTGCCAGCAGTCCCCGGGGTCGCCTGAACACTGAAGCTTTCTTT
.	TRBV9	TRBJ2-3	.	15	CASRAGDSHTDTQYF	TGTGCCAGCAGGGCCGGGGACTCTCACACAGATACGCAGTATTTT